This T cell receptor (beta chain) was sequenced during a study of blood T cell repertoires in COVID-19. Study summary: Sources were T cells, B-cell-depleted T cells, or PBMCs; the material itself was cDNA or gDNA.

This clone has only a few counts. Libraries were prepared by immunoSEQ multiplex PCR; TCRdb keeps only in-frame clonotypes and omits some of them. The sample has approximately 120,000 clones, approximately 89% seen once. Germline loops: CDR1 SGHAT, CDR2 FQNNGV. This CDR3 spans 15 amino acids. The germline V and J ends were trimmed by 2 bases and 4 bases, with 12 bases remaining between them. This receptor was taken from an elderly woman with COVID-19, enrolled during active disease. The chain uses TRBV11-2 and TRBJ2-1; D might be TRBD2 (6 bases). Sample: peripheral blood. CDR3 DNA: TGTGCCAGCAGCTTAAGGCGGGACCTATACAATGAGCAGTTCTTC. This gives the protein CASSLRRDLYNEQFF. The entire variable domain, with the rest obtained from reference TRBV11-2 and TRBJ2-1, is as follows: EAGVAQSPRYKIIEKRQSVAFWCNPISGHATLYWYQQILGQGPKLLIQFQNNGVVDDSQLPKDRFSAERLKGVDSTLKIQPAKLEDSAVYLCASSLRRDLYNEQFFGPGTRLTVL.